This T cell receptor (beta chain) was retrieved from a study of human thymus T cells. This clone was seen only once. In corrective heart surgery, resections were taken, and these provided the thymus tissue. Finnish infants who were healthy and having corrective surgery for congenital heart defects made up the donors. Profiled with immunoSEQ multiplex PCR; TCRdb holds only in-frame clones, not every one. The sample yields about 78,000 clones, 95% to 98% seen once. This receptor was identified in a boy in the first two years of life with a congenital heart defect but otherwise immunologically healthy. Material: thymus tissue.

The CDR3 loop is CASSLWTGFSGELFF. The CDR3 DNA sequence: TGTGCCAGCAGCTTATGGACAGGGTTCAGCGGGGAGCTGTTTTTT. The chain carries TRBV11-3 and TRBJ2-2, with 8 bases that match TRBD1. The trim removed 2 bases at V and 7 bases at J, leaving 6 bases unmatched. Germline CDR1 and CDR2: SGHNT and YENEEA. There are 15 residues in the CDR3.